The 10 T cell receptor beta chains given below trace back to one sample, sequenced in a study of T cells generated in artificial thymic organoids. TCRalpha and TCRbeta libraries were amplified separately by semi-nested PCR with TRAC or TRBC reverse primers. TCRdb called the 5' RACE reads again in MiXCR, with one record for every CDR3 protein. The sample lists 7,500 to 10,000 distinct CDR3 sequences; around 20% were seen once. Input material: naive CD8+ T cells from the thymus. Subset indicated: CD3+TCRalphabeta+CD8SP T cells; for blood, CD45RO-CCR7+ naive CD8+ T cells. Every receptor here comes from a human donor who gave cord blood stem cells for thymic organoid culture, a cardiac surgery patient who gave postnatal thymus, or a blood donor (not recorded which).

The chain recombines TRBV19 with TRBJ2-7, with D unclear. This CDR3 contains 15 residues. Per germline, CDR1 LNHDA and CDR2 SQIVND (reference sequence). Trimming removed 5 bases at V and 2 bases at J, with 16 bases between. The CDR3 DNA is TGTGCCAGTAGTTACGTGATGGGCCGCCCCTACGAGCAGTACTTC. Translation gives CASSYVMGRPYEQYF.

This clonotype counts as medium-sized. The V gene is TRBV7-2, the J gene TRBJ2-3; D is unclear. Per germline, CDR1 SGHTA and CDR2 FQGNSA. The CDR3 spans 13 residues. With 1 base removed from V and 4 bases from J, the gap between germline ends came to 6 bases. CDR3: CASSLEGADTQYF. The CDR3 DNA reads TGTGCCAGCAGCTTAGAGGGCGCAGATACGCAGTATTTT.

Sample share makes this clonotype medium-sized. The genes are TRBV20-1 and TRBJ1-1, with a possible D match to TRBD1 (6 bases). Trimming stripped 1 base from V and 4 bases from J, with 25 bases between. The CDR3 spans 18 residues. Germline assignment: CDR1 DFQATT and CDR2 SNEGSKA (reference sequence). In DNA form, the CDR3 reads TGCAGTGCTAGAGGGTTCACCGAAACCAAACAGGGCTTCACTGAAGCTTTCTTT. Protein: CSARGFTETKQGFTEAFF.

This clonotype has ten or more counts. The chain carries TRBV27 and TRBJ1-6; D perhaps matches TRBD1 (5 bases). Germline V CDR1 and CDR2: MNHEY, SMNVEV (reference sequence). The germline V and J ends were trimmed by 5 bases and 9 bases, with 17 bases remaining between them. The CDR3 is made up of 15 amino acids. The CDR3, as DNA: TGTGCCAGCAGTCTTGGGGACTGGGATGGTTCACCCCTCCACTTT. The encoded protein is CASSLGDWDGSPLHF.

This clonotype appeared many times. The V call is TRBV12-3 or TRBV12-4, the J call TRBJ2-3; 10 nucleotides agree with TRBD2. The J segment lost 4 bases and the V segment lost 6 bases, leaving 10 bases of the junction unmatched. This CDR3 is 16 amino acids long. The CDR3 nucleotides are TGTGCCAGCAGCCCGGGGCTAGCGGGGGTGTCAGATACGCAGTATTTT. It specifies CASSPGLAGVSDTQYF.

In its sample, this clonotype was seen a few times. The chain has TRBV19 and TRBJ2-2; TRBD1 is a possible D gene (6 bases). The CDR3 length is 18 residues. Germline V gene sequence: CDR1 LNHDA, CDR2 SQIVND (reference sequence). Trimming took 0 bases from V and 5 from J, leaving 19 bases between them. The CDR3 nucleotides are TGTGCCAGTAGTATAGATCCCGACAGGTGGGGTACTACCGGGGAGCTGTTTTTT. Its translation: CASSIDPDRWGTTGELFF.

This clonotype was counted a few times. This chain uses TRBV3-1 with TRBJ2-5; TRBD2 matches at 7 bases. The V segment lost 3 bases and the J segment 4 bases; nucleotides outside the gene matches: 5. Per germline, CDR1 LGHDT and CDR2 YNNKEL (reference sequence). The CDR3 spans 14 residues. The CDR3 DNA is TGTGCCAGCAGCCAGCGACGGGAGGTAGAGACCCAGTACTTC. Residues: CASSQRREVETQYF.

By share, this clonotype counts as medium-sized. The CDR3 coding sequence is TGTGCCAGCAGTGAATGGGAGCTAGCGGCCTTGGGAGAGACCCAGTACTTC. Its translation is CASSEWELAALGETQYF. The chain combines TRBV25-1 with TRBJ2-5, with TRBD2 identical over 7 bases. This CDR3 comprises 17 residues. Per germline, CDR1 MGHDK and CDR2 SYGVNS. V lost 1 base, J lost 4 bases, and 12 bases stayed unmatched. Together with reference TRBV25-1 and TRBJ2-5, the CDR3 gives the full variable domain: EADIYQTPRYLVIGTGKKITLECSQTMGHDKMYWYQQDPGMELHLIHYSYGVNSTEKGDLSSESTVSRIRTEHFPLTLESARPSHTSQYLCASSEWELAALGETQYFGPGTRLLVL.

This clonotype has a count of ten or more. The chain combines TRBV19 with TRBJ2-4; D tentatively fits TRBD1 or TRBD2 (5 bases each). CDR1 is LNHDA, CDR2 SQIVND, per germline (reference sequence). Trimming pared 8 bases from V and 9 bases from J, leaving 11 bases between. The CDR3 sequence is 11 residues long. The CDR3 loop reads CASVDSGIQYF. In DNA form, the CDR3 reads TGTGCCAGTGTCGACAGCGGCATTCAGTACTTC.

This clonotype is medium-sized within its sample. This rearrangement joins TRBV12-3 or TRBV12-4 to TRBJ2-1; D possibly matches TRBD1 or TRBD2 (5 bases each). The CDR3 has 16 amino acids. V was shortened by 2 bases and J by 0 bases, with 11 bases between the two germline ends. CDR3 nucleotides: TGTGCCAGCAGTTTATTGGGACCAAACTCCTACAATGAGCAGTTCTTC. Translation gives CASSLLGPNSYNEQFF.